These T cell receptor beta chains were read from a single sample in a study of human T cells and chemical hapten exposure. TCRdb reprocessed the RACE reads via MiXCR and lists one record per CDR3 protein. This table holds about 190,000 distinct CDR3 sequences, more than 20% found once. Sequences were derived from whole blood, sampled in connection with sensitization to the hapten diphenylcyclopropenone (DPC). These receptor sequences come from a middle-aged woman with alopecia areata. Some clones in this sample may be carry-over from other donors' samples. CDR3s include the opening cysteine and the closing phenylalanine or tryptophan. A D gene is named only where the DNA matches it firmly. Not every row has a clone size; where given, it reads once, few, many or a size class.

CDR3aa	CDR3nt	v_gene	j_gene	abundance	d_gene
CASSKGGTEAFF	TGTGCCAGCAGCAAGGGGGGCACTGAAGCTTTCTTT	TRBV2	TRBJ1-1	.	.
CASSSTSAAYNEQFF	TGTGCCAGCTCCAGCACTAGCGCCGCCTACAATGAGCAGTTCTTC	TRBV3-1	TRBJ2-1	few	TRBD2
CASSPPAGNEKLFF	TGTGCCAGCTCACCACCGGCAGGCAATGAAAAACTGTTTTTT	TRBV18	TRBJ1-4	.	.
CASRGTGDSGANVLTF	TGTGCCAGCAGGGGGACGGGGGACTCTGGGGCCAACGTCCTGACTTTC	TRBV6-1	TRBJ2-6	few	.
CASSPVDVLTF	TGTGCCAGCAGTCCGGTCGACGTCCTGACTTTC	TRBV6-6	TRBJ2-6	few	.
CASSLSGQAYEQYF	TGTGCCAGCAGTTTATCTGGACAGGCCTACGAGCAGTACTTC	TRBV12-3/TRBV12-4	TRBJ2-7	.	TRBD1
CASMRRDTQYF	TGTGCCAGCATGAGGAGAGATACGCAGTATTTT	TRBV12-3/TRBV12-4	TRBJ2-3	.	.
CASSPERTSENWYQETQYF	TGTGCCAGCAGCCCCGAGCGGACTAGCGAAAATTGGTACCAAGAGACCCAGTACTTC	TRBV9	TRBJ2-5	.	TRBD2
CSASVGADTQYF	TGCAGTGCTAGTGTGGGGGCAGATACGCAGTATTTT	TRBV20-1	TRBJ2-3	few	.
CASSPYTGIDYGYTF	TGTGCCAGCTCCCCATACACAGGGATCGACTATGGCTACACCTTC	TRBV28	TRBJ1-2	few	.
CASSLPPGQGAEQFF	TGTGCCAGCAGTCTACCACCGGGACAGGGGGCGGAGCAGTTCTTC	TRBV12-3/TRBV12-4	TRBJ2-1	.	TRBD1
CSLSAGWRNQPQHF	TGCAGTCTTTCGGCGGGCTGGCGCAATCAGCCCCAGCATTTT	TRBV20-1	TRBJ1-5	.	.
CASSYSAYEQYF	TGTGCCAGCAGTTACTCCGCCTACGAGCAGTACTTC	TRBV6-2/TRBV6-3	TRBJ2-7	many	.
CASSPERASYNEQFF	TGCGCCAGCAGCCCAGAGCGGGCCTCCTACAATGAGCAGTTCTTC	TRBV4-3	TRBJ2-1	.	.
CASSSLAGSSYNEQFF	TGTGCCAGCAGTAGCCTAGCGGGGAGCTCCTACAATGAGCAGTTCTTC	TRBV27	TRBJ2-1	.	TRBD2
CASSQDPLAGLSGANVLTF	TGCGCCAGCAGCCAAGACCCCCTAGCGGGATTATCTGGGGCCAACGTCCTGACTTTC	TRBV4-3	TRBJ2-6	.	TRBD2
CSVVPVTDTQYF	TGCAGCGTTGTTCCCGTAACAGATACGCAGTATTTT	TRBV29-1	TRBJ2-3	.	.
CASSLDLPGTSGSKDTQYF	TGTGCCAGCAGCTTAGACCTACCGGGGACTAGCGGGAGTAAAGATACGCAGTATTTT	TRBV11-2	TRBJ2-3	.	TRBD2
CASSNSGEAGVQGEQFF	TGTGCCAGCAGCAACTCAGGGGAAGCGGGAGTTCAGGGTGAGCAGTTCTTC	TRBV6-5	TRBJ2-1	many	TRBD2